This TCR beta chain was observed in a study of blood T cell repertoires in COVID-19. This study enrolled people aged about 18 to 100 from about 24 US geographic areas. Each recovered donor of Cohort 3 presented with two negative PCRs, clearance, or symptom resolution. As originally analysed: Amplifying reference gene primers gave estimates of nucleated cell counts. Data came from immunoSEQ multiplex PCR; TCRdb stores just in-frame clones and leaves some out. V and J calls and clone size are as listed in that table; D and trimming were resolved from the DNA. The sample shows around 140,000 clones, about 90% of them seen only once. The germline V and J ends were trimmed by 5 bases and 7 bases, with 16 bases remaining between them. CDR1 and CDR2 from the germline V gene are SGHTA and FQGNSA. The length of the CDR3 is 14 residues.

The V and J genes are TRBV7-2 and TRBJ2-3; D perhaps matches TRBD2 (6 bases). Source material: PBMCs or T cells enriched from blood (not recorded which). This TCR was recovered from a man aged 55 to 70 who had recovered from COVID-19. For the CDR3, the DNA is TGTGCCAGCAGCCTTCCTGGACTATTAAATACGCAGTATTTT. It is translated as CASSLPGLLNTQYF.